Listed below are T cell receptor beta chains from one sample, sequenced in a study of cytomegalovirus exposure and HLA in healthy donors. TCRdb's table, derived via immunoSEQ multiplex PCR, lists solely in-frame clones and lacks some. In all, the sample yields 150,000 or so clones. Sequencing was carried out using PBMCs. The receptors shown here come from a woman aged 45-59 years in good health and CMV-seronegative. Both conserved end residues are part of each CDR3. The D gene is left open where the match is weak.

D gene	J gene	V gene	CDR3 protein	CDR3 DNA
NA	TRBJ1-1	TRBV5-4	CASSLRGGNEAFF	TGTGCCAGCAGCTTGAGAGGGGGAAATGAAGCTTTCTTT
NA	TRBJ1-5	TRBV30	CAWSAGGNQPQHF	TGCGCCTGGAGTGCGGGGGGCAATCAGCCCCAGCATTTT
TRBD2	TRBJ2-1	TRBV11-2	CASSPVLAGASYNEQFF	TGTGCCAGCAGCCCTGTACTAGCGGGAGCCTCCTACAATGAGCAGTTCTTC
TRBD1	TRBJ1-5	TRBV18	CASSLGQGANQPQHF	TGTGCCAGCTCACTTGGACAGGGGGCCAATCAGCCCCAGCATTTT
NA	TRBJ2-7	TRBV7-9	CASSAGESRDYEQYF	TGTGCCAGCAGCGCCGGGGAATCGAGGGACTACGAGCAGTACTTC
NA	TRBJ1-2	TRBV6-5	CASSYGGGSGSGYTF	TGTGCCAGCAGTTACGGGGGGGGTTCAGGATCCGGCTACACCTTC
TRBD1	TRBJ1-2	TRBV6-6	CASSSRTGGIYGYTF	TGTGCCAGCAGTTCCCGGACAGGGGGCATCTATGGCTACACCTTC
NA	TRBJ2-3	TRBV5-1	CASSIGTLINTQYF	TGCGCCAGCAGCATCGGGACTCTTATTAATACGCAGTATTTT
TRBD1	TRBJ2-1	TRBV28	CASSLATGGYNEQFF	TGTGCCAGCAGTTTAGCGACAGGGGGGTACAATGAGCAGTTCTTC
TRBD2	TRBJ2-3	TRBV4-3	CASSISGRSDTQYF	TGCGCCAGCAGCATTAGCGGGAGGTCGGATACGCAGTATTTT
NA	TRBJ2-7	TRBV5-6	CASSFFGTLSYEQYF	TGTGCCAGCAGCTTCTTCGGGACATTATCCTACGAGCAGTACTTC
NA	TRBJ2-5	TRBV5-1	CASSPQGRDETQYF	TGCGCCAGCAGCCCACAGGGACGGGATGAGACCCAGTACTTC
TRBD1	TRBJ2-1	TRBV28	CASIRDRGGNEQFF	TGTGCCAGCATCCGGGACAGGGGAGGTAATGAGCAGTTCTTC
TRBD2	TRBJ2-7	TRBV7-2	CASSFTSGTYEQYF	TGTGCCAGCAGCTTCACTAGCGGGACCTACGAGCAGTACTTC
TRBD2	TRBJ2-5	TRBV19	CASSPGSTSGGQTQYF	TGTGCCAGTAGCCCCGGGTCGACTAGCGGGGGACAGACCCAGTACTTC
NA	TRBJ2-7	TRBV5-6	CASSLGPLSAYEQYF	TGTGCCAGCAGCTTGGGTCCTCTCTCCGCCTACGAGCAGTACTTC
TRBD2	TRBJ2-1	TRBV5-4	CASSLGLAVTYNEQFF	TGTGCCAGCAGCTTGGGTCTAGCGGTAACCTACAATGAGCAGTTCTTC
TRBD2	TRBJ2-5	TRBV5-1	CASSLGRGQETQYF	TGCGCCAGCAGTTTGGGGCGGGGGCAAGAGACCCAGTACTTC
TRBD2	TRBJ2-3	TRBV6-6	CASSPGTSGGPDTQYF	TGTGCCAGCAGTCCCGGGACTAGCGGGGGGCCAGATACGCAGTATTTT
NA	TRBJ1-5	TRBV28	CASSRDRPQHF	TGTGCCAGCAGCAGGGATCGGCCCCAGCATTTT
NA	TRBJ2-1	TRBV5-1	CASSLGQRGSSYNEQFF	TGCGCCAGCAGCTTGGGGCAGAGAGGGAGCTCCTACAATGAGCAGTTCTTC
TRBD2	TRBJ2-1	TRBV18	CASSPPSGSSYNEQFF	TGTGCCAGCTCACCACCAAGCGGGAGCTCCTACAATGAGCAGTTCTTC
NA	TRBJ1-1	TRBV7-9	CASSLPPQTSEAFF	TGTGCCAGCAGCTTACCCCCCCAGACATCTGAAGCTTTCTTT
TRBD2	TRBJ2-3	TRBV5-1	CASSPGGSGGQYF	TGCGCCAGCAGCCCCGGGGGGTCGGGAGGGCAGTATTTT
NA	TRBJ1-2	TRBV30	CAWSVLGRYGYTF	TGTGCCTGGAGTGTACTAGGCCGCTATGGCTACACCTTC
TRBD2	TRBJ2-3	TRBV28	CASSLGLAGGQSTDTQYF	TGTGCCAGCAGTTTGGGACTAGCGGGAGGGCAAAGCACAGATACGCAGTATTTT
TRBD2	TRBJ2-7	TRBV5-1	CASRGLAGVGEQYF	TGCGCCAGCAGGGGACTAGCGGGAGTAGGCGAGCAGTACTTC
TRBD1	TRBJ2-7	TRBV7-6	CASSWGDRPYEQYF	TGTGCCAGCAGCTGGGGGGACAGGCCTTACGAGCAGTACTTC
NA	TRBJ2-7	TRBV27	CASSWLGDRNEQYF	TGTGCCAGCAGTTGGTTGGGAGATCGGAACGAGCAGTACTTC
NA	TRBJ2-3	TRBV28	CASSTAAQYF	TGTGCCAGCAGCACCGCAGCGCAGTATTTT
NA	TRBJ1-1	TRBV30	CAWKLAGGAEAFF	TGTGCCTGGAAACTAGCGGGGGGCGCTGAAGCTTTCTTT
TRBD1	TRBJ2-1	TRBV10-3	CAINTGTGVNNEQFF	TGTGCCATCAACACCGGGACAGGGGTAAACAATGAGCAGTTCTTC
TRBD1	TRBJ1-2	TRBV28	CASNTGTGSYGYTF	TGTGCCAGCAACACGGGGACAGGGAGTTATGGCTACACCTTC
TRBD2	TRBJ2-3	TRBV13	CASSLIPSVGGADTDTQYF	TGTGCCAGCAGCTTAATCCCCAGTGTCGGGGGGGCTGACACAGATACGCAGTATTTT
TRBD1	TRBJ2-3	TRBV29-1	CSIYGQGTQDTQYF	TGCAGTATATACGGACAGGGGACACAGGATACGCAGTATTTT
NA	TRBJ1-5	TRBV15	CATSSRRGYSNQPQHF	TGTGCCACCAGCAGTCGTAGGGGCTATAGCAATCAGCCCCAGCATTTT
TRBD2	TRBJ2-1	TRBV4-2	CASSQKLAGDENEQFF	TGTGCCAGCAGCCAAAAACTAGCGGGTGACGAGAATGAGCAGTTCTTC
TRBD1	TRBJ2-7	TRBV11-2	CASSFGQGPYEQYF	TGTGCCAGCAGCTTTGGACAGGGACCCTACGAGCAGTACTTC
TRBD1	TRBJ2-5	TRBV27	CASSLDRVGETQYF	TGTGCCAGCAGTCTCGACAGGGTGGGAGAGACCCAGTACTTC
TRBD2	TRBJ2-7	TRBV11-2	CASSISGGDSYEQYF	TGTGCCAGCAGCATCAGCGGGGGGGATTCCTACGAGCAGTACTTC
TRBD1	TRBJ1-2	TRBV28	CASRPPTGGDYGYTF	TGTGCCAGCAGACCACCGACAGGGGGTGACTATGGCTACACCTTC
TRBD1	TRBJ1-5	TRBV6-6	CASSPRQGRHQPQHF	TGTGCCAGCAGTCCACGACAGGGCAGACATCAGCCCCAGCATTTT
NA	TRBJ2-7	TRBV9	CASSVAEGYEQYF	TGTGCCAGCAGCGTAGCCGAGGGCTACGAGCAGTACTTC
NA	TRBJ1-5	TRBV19	CAGGVIFSNQPQHF	TGTGCCGGGGGGGTTATCTTTAGCAATCAGCCCCAGCATTTT
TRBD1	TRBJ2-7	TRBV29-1	CSVGTGAPYEQYF	TGCAGCGTTGGGACAGGGGCCCCCTACGAGCAGTACTTC